This T cell receptor (beta chain) was recorded in a study of blood T cell repertoires in COVID-19. Background on the study: Samples taken during acute and convalescent COVID-19 were collected in the United States, Italy and Spain. The analysed material was cDNA or gDNA that came from T cells, B-cell-depleted T cells, or PBMCs.

This clone came up once. Per the study methods: From reference gene primer amplification, estimates of nucleated cell counts were derived. Assay: immunoSEQ multiplex PCR; the TCRdb copy retains only in-frame clones and omits some. Clonal size and the V and J genes are those of that table, whereas D and trimming came from the DNA. This sample has tens of thousands of clones, with around 80% found just once. The sequencing sample was made of peripheral blood. The clonotype was recovered from a woman of 80 years or more with acute or convalescent COVID-19.

This chain's CDR3 is CASSLRTGRQPQHF. The CDR3 DNA sequence: TGTGCCAGTAGTCTCCGGACAGGGCGGCAGCCCCAGCATTTT. The J gene is TRBJ1-5, the V gene TRBV19; 8 nucleotides align to TRBD1. The CDR3 is 14 amino acids. The germline V gene has CDR1 LNHDA and CDR2 SQIVND (reference sequence). V lost 5 bases to trimming and J lost 7 bases; unmatched junction nucleotides: 7.